This is a list of T cell receptor beta chains from one sample in a study of human T cells and chemical hapten exposure. TCRdb passed the RACE reads through MiXCR, listing each CDR3 protein once. Of fewer than 100,000 distinct CDR3 sequences in the sample, approximately 12% were seen once. The source was whole blood, collected in connection with sensitization to the hapten diphenylcyclopropenone (DPC). Every receptor here comes from a woman between 55 and 75 years old with alopecia areata. Some clones in this sample may be carry-over from other donors' samples. CDR3s leave out the opening cysteine and the closing phenylalanine or tryptophan.

CDR3aa,j_gene,v_gene
SVGQRGDQPQH,TRBJ1-5,TRBV29-1
ASSLWTANYGYT,TRBJ1-2,TRBV5-4
ASSANLETQY,TRBJ2-5,TRBV5-4
ASRGNEQY,TRBJ2-7,TRBV6-1
ASSLGIWNTGELF,TRBJ2-2,TRBV11-3
ISVPEALAARYREPSYEQY,TRBJ2-7,TRBV7-5
ASSLDTSGGYNEQF,TRBJ2-1,TRBV7-7
AWSVMEGTTEAF,TRBJ1-1,TRBV30
ASRQSAVNTEAF,TRBJ1-1,TRBV12-3/TRBV12-4
ASSPSQATNEKLF,TRBJ1-4,TRBV18
ASSQGGTVILGYT,TRBJ1-2,TRBV11-1
SVGWSNIQY,TRBJ2-4,TRBV29-1
ASSQDSVFGETQY,TRBJ2-5,TRBV14
ASSVDVETQY,TRBJ2-5,TRBV6-1
ASRGLDWLGEQY,TRBJ2-7,TRBV5-1
AWSRQGYEQY,TRBJ2-7,TRBV30
ASIVEGERYGYT,TRBJ1-2,TRBV2
SARPGQPSSKNYGYT,TRBJ1-2,TRBV20-1
ASSSGGSNQPQH,TRBJ1-5,TRBV11-2
ASSLAGGITDTQY,TRBJ2-3,TRBV5-1
ASSLRSSTGTSNEQF,TRBJ2-1,TRBV5-1
ASRRGAGGSTDTQY,TRBJ2-3,TRBV10-2